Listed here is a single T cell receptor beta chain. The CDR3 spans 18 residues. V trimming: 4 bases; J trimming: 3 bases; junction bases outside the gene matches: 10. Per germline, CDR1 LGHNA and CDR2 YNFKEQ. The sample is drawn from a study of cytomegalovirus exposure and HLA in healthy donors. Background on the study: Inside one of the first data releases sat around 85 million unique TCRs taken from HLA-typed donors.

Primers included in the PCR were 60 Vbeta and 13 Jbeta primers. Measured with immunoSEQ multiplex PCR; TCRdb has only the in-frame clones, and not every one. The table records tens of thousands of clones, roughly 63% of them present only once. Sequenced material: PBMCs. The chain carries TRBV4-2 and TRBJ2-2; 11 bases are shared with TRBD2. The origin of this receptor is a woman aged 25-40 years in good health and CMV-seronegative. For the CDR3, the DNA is TGTGCCAGCAGCCCCAGGTTAGCGGGGGGGCCAGACACCGGGGAGCTGTTTTTT. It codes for CASSPRLAGGPDTGELFF.